The 25 T cell receptor beta chains listed next were all sequenced from one sample in a study of regulatory T cells in long-lasting Graves disease. Time point indicated: persistent/refractory GD, antithyroid drugs over 5 years with positive TRAb. RNA extracted from PBMCs served as the sequencing template. Library construction for TCR beta used iRepertoire HTBI primers and Arm-PCR of CDR3 regions. TCRdb reprocessed the multiplex PCR reads via MiXCR and lists one record per CDR3 protein. This table has around 430,000 distinct CDR3 sequences, about 20% appearing once. This specimen was peripheral blood mononuclear cells (PBMCs), taken when the disease was refractory, from a patient treated with antithyroid drugs. All receptors come from a female donor with Graves disease.

This clonotype was recorded a few times. The gene calls are TRBV6-2 or TRBV6-3 and TRBJ1-5, with TRBD1 matching 9 bases. V shed 6 bases, J shed 4 bases, and the junction held 7 bases outside the gene matches. The length of the CDR3 is 15 residues. In germline, CDR1 is MNHEY, CDR2 SVGEGT. The CDR3 here is CASRSGTGSNQPQHF. In DNA form, the CDR3 reads TGTGCCAGCAGGTCCGGGACAGGGAGTAATCAGCCCCAGCATTTT.

This clonotype was detected ten times or more. This chain connects TRBV28 to TRBJ2-5; unclear D gene. The CDR3 has 13 residues. The germline V and J ends were trimmed by 7 bases and 5 bases, with 14 bases remaining between them. Germline V gene lookup returns CDR1 MDHEN and CDR2 SYDVKM. In nucleotides, the CDR3 is TGTGCCAGCAAGGCACACCGGGTCGAGACCCAGTACTTC. Encoded protein: CASKAHRVETQYF.

This clonotype was recorded at least ten times. The CDR3 here is CASTVGRANSPLHF. In DNA form, the CDR3 reads TGTGCCAGCACTGTCGGCCGAGCTAATTCACCCCTCCACTTT. This chain connects TRBV12-3 or TRBV12-4 to TRBJ1-6; the D is unclear. V was clipped by 7 bases and J by 6 bases, with 13 bases between them. The CDR3 has 14 amino acids.

This clonotype was observed at least ten times. CDR3 in DNA: TGTGCCAGCTCCTTTCTGAGCTGGGCCGACGGGGACACTGAAGCTTTCTTT. This codes for CASSFLSWADGDTEAFF. This chain joins TRBV28 and TRBJ1-1; unclear D gene. The V end lost 8 bases, the J end lost 3 bases, and 25 bases lay between the germline ends. The CDR3 runs to 17 residues. The V gene's germline CDR1 is MDHEN and CDR2 SYDVKM. The whole variable domain, filled in from reference TRBV28 and TRBJ1-1, reads DVKVTQSSRYLVKRTGEKVFLECVQDMDHENMFWYRQDPGLGLRLIYFSYDVKMKEKGDIPEGYSVSREKKERFSLILESASTNQTSMYLCASSFLSWADGDTEAFFGQGTRLTVV.

This clonotype was seen ten or more times. V usage is TRBV7-2 and J usage is TRBJ2-2, with 7 bases fitting TRBD1. CDR1 SGHTA and CDR2 FQGNSA come from the germline V gene. The CDR3 sequence is 16 residues long. V dropped 1 base and J dropped 3; count of bases not matched to a gene: 5. CDR3 coding DNA: TGTGCCAGCAGCTTAGAAAGGGGGCGCGACACCGGGGAGCTGTTTTTT. It codes for CASSLERGRDTGELFF.

This clonotype was detected ten times or more. V usage is TRBV2 and J usage is TRBJ1-1; possibly TRBD1 for D (6 bases). V gave up 1 base and J gave up 8 bases, with 11 bases separating them. The length of the CDR3 is 13 residues. CDR1 is SNHLY, CDR2 FYNNEI, per germline. In DNA form, the CDR3 reads TGTGCCAGCAGTGAAGGGGGGCGCAGGGAAGCTTTCTTT. Protein: CASSEGGRREAFF.

The rearrangement links TRBV5-8 to TRBJ1-2; D uncertain. V was pared by 4 bases and J by 6 bases, with 13 bases between. The CDR3 sequence is 13 residues long. The germline V gene encodes CDR1 SGHTS and CDR2 YDEGEE. The CDR3 is CASSPSRAHGYTF. DNA of the CDR3: TGTGCCAGCAGCCCCTCGCGGGCCCATGGCTACACCTTC.

This clonotype has at least ten counts. This chain connects TRBV28 to TRBJ2-7; 10 bases are shared with TRBD2. This CDR3 is built from 15 residues. V lost 4 bases, J lost 1 base, and 4 bases stayed unmatched. The germline V gene encodes CDR1 MDHEN and CDR2 SYDVKM. CDR3 amino acids: CASSSPSGGSYEQYF. The CDR3 DNA is TGTGCCAGCAGTTCTCCTAGCGGGGGATCCTACGAGCAGTACTTC.

This clonotype was observed a handful of times. The chain combines TRBV7-2 with TRBJ2-2, with 7 bases that match TRBD2. CDR1 and CDR2 (germline): SGHTA, FQGNSA. V trimming: 2 bases; J trimming: 3 bases; junction bases outside the gene matches: 3. This CDR3 region has 15 residues. The CDR3 DNA is TGTGCCAGCAGCTTAATCCTAGCGGACACCGGGGAGCTGTTTTTT. Its translation: CASSLILADTGELFF.

There are many counts of this clonotype. This chain connects TRBV15 to TRBJ2-4; D may be TRBD1 (5 bases). The CDR3 loop spans 12 amino acids. Deletions cut 0 bases from V and 13 bases from J, with 10 bases between. The germline V gene encodes CDR1 LNHNV and CDR2 YYDKDF (reference sequence). Written as DNA, the CDR3 is TGTGCCACCAGCAGAGATTTGGCAGGGCAGTACTTC. Translation: CATSRDLAGQYF.

This clonotype has a count of ten or more. This chain uses TRBV2 with TRBJ2-5, with TRBD1 as a possible D gene (6 bases). Trimming removed 6 bases at V and 2 bases at J, with 16 bases between. There are 15 residues in the CDR3. Germline V gene lookup returns CDR1 SNHLY and CDR2 FYNNEI. The CDR3 is CASRGHLSGQETQYF. The DNA of the CDR3 is TGTGCCAGCAGGGGACATCTCTCCGGACAAGAGACCCAGTACTTC.

The chain recombines TRBV4-3 with TRBJ2-2, with 8 bases identical to TRBD2. J gave up 7 bases and V 1 base, and 11 bases lay outside the gene matches. The CDR3 has 17 residues. Germline-derived CDR1 and CDR2 are LGHNA and YSLEER. DNA of the CDR3: TGCGCCAGCAGCCAAGCGGCGGGGGGCCCTGGCGGCGGGGAGCTGTTTTTT. This gives the protein CASSQAAGGPGGGELFF.

The chain has TRBV7-9 and TRBJ1-1; unclear D gene. Between the trimmed V and J ends, which lost 5 bases and 3 bases, there was a span of 7 bases. Germline V gene lookup returns CDR1 SEHNR and CDR2 FQNEAQ (reference sequence). The CDR3 contains 12 residues. CDR3 in amino acids: CASSPDYTEAFF. The CDR3 region has the DNA TGTGCCAGCAGCCCAGACTACACTGAAGCTTTCTTT. The complete variable domain, with remaining parts taken from reference TRBV7-9 and TRBJ1-1, reads DTGVSQNPRHKITKRGQNVTFRCDPISEHNRLYWYRQTLGQGPEFLTYFQNEAQLEKSRLLSDRFSAERPKGSFSTLEIQRTEQGDSAMYLCASSPDYTEAFFGQGTRLTVV.

As for this clonotype: Since a much larger clone is just one base distant, this may be a read error. The chain couples TRBV28 to TRBJ1-5, with D unclear. This CDR3 region has 11 residues. Trimming removed 4 bases from V and 9 bases from J, with 7 bases in between. Germline V lookup: CDR1 MDHEN, CDR2 SYDVKM. The CDR3: CASSSHRPQHF. CDR3 sequence (DNA): TGTGCCAGCAGTTCACATCGGCCCCAGCATTTT.

For this clonotype: Mismatch with germline at one junction end may stem from a read error. The V and J genes are TRBV28 and TRBJ1-2; tentative D call: TRBD1 (5 bases). CDR1 is MDHEN, CDR2 SYDVKM, per germline. CDR3 size: 14 residues. CDR3 nucleotide sequence: TGTGCCAGCAGTACCGCGGGGCTCAACTATGGCCACACCTTC. Amino acid sequence: CASSTAGLNYGHTF.

This clonotype has only a few counts. The chain links TRBV7-2 to TRBJ2-7; 14 bases agree with TRBD2. The germline V gene has CDR1 SGHTA and CDR2 FQGNSA. The V and J ends lost 3 bases and 3 bases, in that order; junction bases with no gene match: 4. CDR3 length: 16 residues. The CDR3 region is CASSLGLAGANYEQYF. CDR3 coding DNA: TGTGCCAGCAGCTTGGGACTAGCGGGGGCCAACTACGAGCAGTACTTC.

The table lists this clonotype with many counts. This chain connects TRBV12-3 or TRBV12-4 to TRBJ1-5; D is possibly TRBD1 (5 bases). CDR3 length equals 15 residues. The ends were cut back, 6 bases at V and 1 base at J, with 13 bases in the middle. CDR3 sequence: CASSPPGGSNQPQHF. DNA for the CDR3: TGTGCCAGCAGCCCCCCCGGGGGGAGCAATCAGCCCCAGCATTTT.

This clonotype was counted ten times or more. The chain recombines TRBV28 with TRBJ2-7; the D call may be TRBD1 or TRBD2 (7 bases each). Germline V CDR1 and CDR2: MDHEN, SYDVKM. The CDR3 runs 14 residues. V lost 3 bases and J lost 5, with 14 bases in between. CDR3 amino acids: CASSFGEGANEQYF. In DNA, the CDR3 is TGTGCCAGCAGTTTCGGGGAGGGGGCAAACGAGCAGTACTTC.

The table lists this clonotype with a few counts. Sequence at one end of the junction differs from germline and may be a read error. This rearrangement joins TRBV7-7 to TRBJ2-2, with TRBD2 as a possible D gene (5 bases). CDR3 length: 16 residues. Germline CDR1 is SSHAT and CDR2 is FNYEAQ (reference sequence). CDR3 in amino acids: CASSLGVSRDTGELFF. DNA for the CDR3: TGTGCTAGCAGCTTAGGAGTTTCGAGGGACACCGGGGAGCTGTTTTTT.

The chain couples TRBV29-1 to TRBJ1-1; a weak D match, TRBD1 (5 bases). Germline CDR1 and CDR2: SQVTM and ANQGSEA. There are 12 residues in the CDR3. This CDR3 reads CTGLRGNTEAFF. As DNA, the CDR3 is TGCACGGGTCTGAGGGGGAACACTGAAGCTTTCTTT.

This clonotype was recorded at least ten times. V and J are TRBV12-3 or TRBV12-4 and TRBJ2-7, with 15 bases that match TRBD2. Germline trimming cut 6 bases from V and 6 bases from J; bases unmatched to any gene: 0. This CDR3 region has 13 residues. CDR3 residues: CASRGLAGGEQYF. The CDR3 region has the DNA TGTGCCAGCAGGGGACTAGCGGGAGGCGAGCAGTACTTC.

In this sample, this clonotype turned up many times. The J gene is TRBJ2-5, the V gene TRBV11-3; tentatively, D is TRBD1 or TRBD2 (5 bases each). The CDR3 covers 14 residues. The V gene lost 4 bases and the J gene lost 3 bases, with 12 bases spanning the gap. Germline V gene sequence: CDR1 SGHNT, CDR2 YENEEA. CDR3 nucleotide sequence: TGTGCCAGCAGCTCATATGGGGGTGAAGAGACCCAGTACTTC. Its translation is CASSSYGGEETQYF.

This clonotype was observed at least ten times. The chain uses TRBV6-2 or TRBV6-3 and TRBJ1-5; perhaps TRBD1 as D (5 bases). The CDR3 has 15 amino acids. The germline V and J ends were trimmed by 2 bases and 2 bases, with 10 bases remaining between them. From germline, CDR1 is MNHEY and CDR2 SVGEGT. The CDR3 region has the DNA TGTGCCAGCAGTTACAGGAGGGACGGCAATCAGCCCCAGCATTTT. It translates to CASSYRRDGNQPQHF.

Only a few counts were recorded for this clonotype. The chain recombines TRBV14 with TRBJ1-2; the D gene is possibly TRBD1 (5 bases). The V and J ends lost 5 bases and 4 bases respectively, with 17 bases between them. The CDR3 runs to 15 residues. Germline CDR1 and CDR2: SGHDN and FVKESK. The CDR3 bases are TGTGCCAGCAGCTCTACCGGGGACGGCGGCTATGGCTACACCTTC. Translating it yields CASSSTGDGGYGYTF.

This clonotype was detected a few times. The chain uses TRBV7-2 and TRBJ1-6; TRBD1 aligns across 8 bases. CDR1 and CDR2 from the germline V gene are SGHTA and FQGNSA. This CDR3 comprises 15 residues. Trimming took 1 base from V and 9 from J; bases not matched to a gene: 5. The CDR3 loop is CASSLESTGGSPLHF. CDR3 nucleotides: TGTGCCAGCAGCTTAGAGAGTACAGGGGGTTCACCCCTCCACTTT.